A selection of T cell receptor beta chains follows, all from one sample in a study of radiotherapy plus CTLA-4 blockade in lung cancer. Here immunoSEQ multiplex PCR was the method, and the copy in TCRdb shows in-frame clones only, minus some. The profile shows 35,000 to 45,000 clones, 55% to 80% of them singletons. Sample: peripheral blood, taken from a patient treated with radiotherapy plus ipilimumab. These receptor sequences come from a human donor with non-small cell lung cancer who had stable disease on radiotherapy plus ipilimumab. Both conserved end residues are part of each CDR3. A D gene is named only where the DNA matches it firmly. Not every row has a clone size; where given, it reads once, few, many or a size class.

-,TRBJ2-7,TRBV6-5,-,CASSILDEQYF,TGTGCCAGCAGTATACTAGACGAGCAGTACTTC
-,TRBJ1-2,TRBV7-9,-,CASSLSQGRGYTF,TGTGCCAGCAGCTTATCCCAGGGCCGGGGCTACACCTTC
-,TRBJ1-2,TRBV5-6,-,CASSLVRYTTVGGYTF,TGTGCCAGCAGCTTGGTTAGGTACACTACCGTTGGAGGCTACACCTTC
-,TRBJ1-3,TRBV2,few,CASSAAGSSGNTIYF,TGTGCCAGCAGTGCAGCCGGGTCCTCTGGAAACACCATATATTTT
-,TRBJ1-2,TRBV10-3,-,CAISEERDYGYTF,TGTGCCATCAGTGAGGAGAGGGACTATGGCTACACCTTC
TRBD1,TRBJ1-3,TRBV9,-,CASSVGTGGGNTIYF,TGTGCCAGCAGCGTAGGGACAGGGGGCGGAAACACCATATATTTT
-,TRBJ2-5,TRBV6-5,-,CASSVGGGGRETQYF,TGTGCCAGCAGTGTGGGGGGTGGGGGGAGAGAGACCCAGTACTTC
TRBD1,TRBJ2-7,TRBV5-1,-,CASSPSGQVFDEQYF,TGCGCCAGCAGCCCCAGCGGACAGGTGTTCGACGAGCAGTACTTC
-,TRBJ1-1,TRBV15,-,CATSGQRNTEAFF,TGTGCCACCAGCGGGCAGAGGAACACTGAAGCTTTCTTT
-,TRBJ1-3,TRBV19,once,CASSIDPYSGNTIYF,TGTGCCAGTAGTATAGATCCCTACTCTGGAAACACCATATATTTT
-,TRBJ2-2,TRBV9,-,CASSVSGAGELFF,TGTGCCAGCAGCGTATCCGGGGCCGGGGAGCTGTTTTTT
-,TRBJ1-1,TRBV7-9,-,CASSPIGTLNTEAFF,TGTGCCAGCAGTCCGATTGGGACACTGAACACTGAAGCTTTCTTT
TRBD1,TRBJ2-7,TRBV12-5,-,CASRTGEAYEQYF,TGTGCTAGTCGGACAGGGGAGGCTTACGAGCAGTACTTC
-,TRBJ2-7,TRBV5-6,-,CASSRDFSYEQYF,TGTGCCAGCAGCCGGGACTTCTCCTACGAGCAGTACTTC
-,TRBJ1-1,TRBV21-1,-,CASSSPLRSRGTEAFF,TGTGCCAGCAGCAGCCCCCTCAGGTCCAGGGGCACTGAAGCTTTCTTT
TRBD2,TRBJ2-1,TRBV11-3,-,CASSRRLAGDNEQFF,TGTGCCAGCAGCAGAAGACTAGCGGGGGATAATGAGCAGTTCTTC
TRBD2,TRBJ2-7,TRBV18,few,CASSPQRGDSYEQYF,TGTGCCAGCTCACCACAGCGGGGGGACTCCTACGAGCAGTACTTC
-,TRBJ1-2,TRBV27,-,CASSARSGLGGYTF,TGTGCCAGCAGCGCTAGGTCAGGGTTAGGCGGCTACACCTTC
TRBD1,TRBJ2-1,TRBV30,-,CAWTLDRGEQFF,TGTGCCTGGACCCTCGACAGGGGTGAGCAGTTCTTC
-,TRBJ1-2,TRBV2,-,CASSRGQNYGYTF,TGTGCCAGCAGCCGGGGACAAAACTATGGCTACACCTTC
-,TRBJ1-1,TRBV14,few,CASSQARGLTNTEAFF,TGTGCCAGCAGCCAAGCACGGGGGTTGACGAACACTGAAGCTTTCTTT
-,TRBJ1-2,TRBV2,-,CASNGQYYGYTF,TGTGCCAGCAATGGACAATACTATGGCTACACCTTC
-,TRBJ1-2,TRBV7-9,-,CASSLVRGGGYTF,TGTGCCAGCAGCCTCGTGAGAGGGGGAGGCTACACCTTC
TRBD1,TRBJ2-1,TRBV10-3,-,CAISGGQGTGGNEQFF,TGTGCCATCAGTGGTGGTCAGGGTACAGGGGGGAATGAGCAGTTCTTC
TRBD2,TRBJ2-3,TRBV4-2,-,CASSQALAGSTDTQYF,TGTGCCAGCAGCCAAGCTCTAGCGGGGAGCACAGATACGCAGTATTTT
-,TRBJ1-6,TRBV2,-,CASSESPNSPLHF,TGTGCCAGCAGTGAAAGCCCAAATTCACCCCTCCACTTT
TRBD1,TRBJ2-2,TRBV11-2,-,CASSLLVSVGQGYTGELFF,TGTGCCAGCAGCTTGCTTGTTAGCGTGGGACAGGGATACACCGGGGAGCTGTTTTTT
-,TRBJ1-5,TRBV6-1,-,CASSTSRSNQPQHF,TGTGCCAGCAGTACAAGTCGAAGCAATCAGCCCCAGCATTTT
TRBD2,TRBJ2-1,TRBV7-2,-,CASSLEGTRGGNEQFF,TGTGCCAGCAGCTTAGAGGGGACTAGAGGTGGGAATGAGCAGTTCTTC
-,TRBJ2-4,TRBV29-1,-,CSVNRGLENIQYF,TGCAGCGTGAACCGCGGGCTAGAGAACATTCAGTACTTC
TRBD2,TRBJ2-3,TRBV6-6,-,CASSYSASGTDTQYF,TGTGCCAGCAGTTATAGTGCTAGCGGGACAGATACGCAGTATTTT
-,TRBJ1-3,TRBV6-6,once,CASSPAGNTIYF,TGTGCCAGCAGCCCTGCTGGAAACACCATATATTTT
TRBD2,TRBJ2-3,TRBV11-3,few,CASSLPAPGLGVADTQYF,TGTGCCAGCAGCTTACCTGCGCCGGGACTAGGGGTTGCAGATACGCAGTATTTT
-,TRBJ1-3,TRBV15,-,CATSRGSGETGNTIYF,TGTGCCACCAGCAGAGGAAGTGGGGAGACTGGAAACACCATATATTTT
TRBD1,TRBJ1-1,TRBV5-1,-,CASSTGGRSSLENTEAFF,TGCGCCAGCAGCACAGGGGGGAGAAGTAGCCTAGAGAACACTGAAGCTTTCTTT
-,TRBJ2-5,TRBV11-3,-,CATRRRGLETQYF,TGTGCCACCCGACGGCGCGGGCTTGAGACCCAGTACTTC
TRBD2,TRBJ2-1,TRBV19,-,CASSILGAGGKNEQFF,TGTGCCAGTAGTATATTAGGAGCGGGGGGTAAGAATGAGCAGTTCTTC
-,TRBJ1-3,TRBV5-1,-,CASSLEGDTIYF,TGCGCCAGCAGCTTGGAGGGAGACACCATATATTTT
-,TRBJ2-3,TRBV5-1,-,CASSPQGTISTDTQYF,TGCGCCAGCAGCCCCCAGGGGACTATTAGCACAGATACGCAGTATTTT
-,TRBJ1-2,TRBV6-5,-,CASSYGGGRPGYTF,TGTGCCAGCAGTTACGGGGGAGGACGACCAGGCTACACCTTC
-,TRBJ1-2,TRBV27,-,CASSSGVNYGYTF,TGTGCCAGCAGTTCAGGCGTTAACTATGGCTACACCTTC
-,TRBJ2-7,TRBV5-6,-,CASSLAGTSGEQYF,TGTGCCAGCAGCTTAGCAGGAACCTCTGGGGAGCAGTACTTC